The 11 T cell receptor beta chains in this list originate from one sample, sequenced in a study of T cell responses to AZD1222 COVID-19 vaccine. The method was immunoSEQ multiplex PCR; TCRdb's version includes in-frame clones alone and lacks a portion of them. The table shows 180,000 or so clones, with 91% occurring only once. The source material was peripheral blood, sampled 28 days after the second AZD1222 dose. The receptors originated from an adult who received the AZD1222 COVID-19 vaccine.

The chain couples TRBV2 to TRBJ2-3, with 8 bases aligning to TRBD1. V was clipped by 5 bases and J by 3 bases; unmatched bases: 7. CDR1 is SNHLY, CDR2 FYNNEI, per germline. The CDR3 loop spans 15 amino acids. CDR3 region: CASSLGQGKTDTQYF. CDR3 nucleotides: TGTGCCAGCAGTCTAGGACAGGGAAAAACAGATACGCAGTATTTT.

The V and J genes are TRBV7-9 and TRBJ1-6; possibly TRBD1 for D (6 bases). Trimming stripped 4 bases from V and 15 bases from J, with 16 bases between. Germline lookup yields CDR1 SEHNR and CDR2 FQNEAQ (reference sequence). CDR3 length: 13 amino acids. Here the CDR3 reads CASSSHVRGFLHF. The CDR3 bases are TGTGCCAGCAGCTCCCACGTCAGGGGTTTCCTCCACTTT.

CDR3 amino acids: CASSQGWGLAGGYVTDTQYF. The CDR3 DNA reads TGCGCCAGCAGCCAAGGATGGGGACTAGCGGGGGGATATGTCACAGATACGCAGTATTTT. V is TRBV4-1 and J is TRBJ2-3, with 15 nucleotides matching TRBD2. Germline CDR1 MGHRA, CDR2 YSYEKL. This CDR3 is 20 amino acids long. Trimming took 1 base from V and 2 from J; bases not matched to a gene: 10.

The chain combines TRBV7-8 with TRBJ1-3; D gene unclear. In germline, CDR1 is SGHVS, CDR2 FQNEAQ. The CDR3 runs 14 residues. V lost 1 base to trimming and J lost 1 base, with 5 bases between them. The CDR3 here is CASSLVASGNTIYF. The CDR3 region has the DNA TGTGCCAGCAGCTTAGTCGCGTCTGGAAACACCATATATTTT.

The CDR3 region is CASSLGGSGHEQYF. CDR3 nucleotide sequence: TGTGCCAGCAGCTTAGGGGGGAGTGGCCACGAGCAGTACTTC. The gene calls are TRBV7-2 and TRBJ2-7, with D perhaps matching TRBD1 or TRBD2 (5 bases each). Trimming took 1 base from V and 5 from J, leaving 12 bases between them. The germline CDR1 and CDR2 sequences are SGHTA and FQGNSA. CDR3 length: 14 amino acids.

The chain uses TRBV19 and TRBJ1-4, with 8 bases that match TRBD1. The CDR3 totals 16 residues. Germline V CDR1 and CDR2: LNHDA, SQIVND (reference sequence). Unmatched junction bases numbered 5, after V lost 5 bases and J lost 0 bases. The CDR3 bases are TGTGCCAGTAGTCACCGCAGGGGGCCAACTAATGAAAAACTGTTTTTT. Its protein is CASSHRRGPTNEKLFF.

The chain combines TRBV30 with TRBJ2-3; D call uncertain. Germline V CDR1 and CDR2: GTSNPN, SVGIG (reference sequence). The CDR3 loop spans 16 amino acids. Trimming shortened V by 0 bases and J by 2 bases, and 15 bases separated the two germline ends. The CDR3 DNA reads TGTGCCTGGAGTGTAAAGGGTCTAGGCTACACAGATACGCAGTATTTT. It yields the protein CAWSVKGLGYTDTQYF.

The V gene is TRBV6-5, the J gene TRBJ2-4, with D perhaps matching TRBD2 (6 bases). The CDR3 has 14 amino acids. Between the trimmed V and J ends, which lost 5 bases and 8 bases, there was a span of 16 bases. Germline assignment: CDR1 MNHEY and CDR2 SVGAGI. In nucleotides, the CDR3 is TGTGCCAGCAGTCGGCGGGACTTCGAGCACATTCAGTACTTC. Translated, it gives CASSRRDFEHIQYF.

The chain employs TRBV6-4 and TRBJ1-1; a weak D match, TRBD1 (6 bases). Trimming removed 2 bases from V and 2 bases from J, with 18 bases in between. Looked up from germline, CDR1 is MRHNA and CDR2 is SNTAGT. CDR3 length equals 17 residues. In nucleotides, the CDR3 is TGTGCCAGCAGTGACGATGGAGGGGAGGGGGATAACACTGAAGCTTTCTTT. This sequence encodes CASSDDGGEGDNTEAFF.

The J gene is TRBJ2-7, the V gene TRBV5-1; 8 bases align to TRBD1. Trimming at V came to 4 bases and at J to 9 bases, leaving 15 bases not matched to a gene. The CDR3 has 15 residues. Germline CDR1 and CDR2: SGHRS and YFSETQ. This CDR3 reads CASSGTGGSPRWQYF. The CDR3 DNA sequence: TGCGCCAGCAGCGGAACAGGGGGGTCGCCCCGGTGGCAGTACTTC.

The rearrangement uses TRBV7-3 and TRBJ2-1; D is perhaps TRBD2 (7 bases). This CDR3 is built from 16 residues. CDR1 is SGHTA, CDR2 FQGTGA, per germline. Trimming shortened V by 2 bases and J by 0 bases, and 11 bases separated the two germline ends. CDR3 protein: CASSLFGGLSYNEQFF. CDR3 in DNA: TGTGCCAGCAGCTTATTCGGGGGGCTCTCCTACAATGAGCAGTTCTTC.